Here is one TCR beta chain with its context. Germline lookup yields CDR1 SGHTA and CDR2 FQGNSA. The CDR3 loop spans 14 amino acids. V lost 5 bases and J lost 7; bases outside the gene matches: 9. The data derive from a study of shared clonotypes between healthy human individuals. The method was immunoSEQ multiplex PCR; TCRdb's version includes in-frame clones alone and lacks a portion of them. The sample holds some 350,000 clones, over 65% seen once. The sample taken for sequencing was memory CD4+ T cells sorted from blood. Noted subset: CD45RA-negative fraction. The origin of this receptor is a man aged 25 to 40 in good health. The chain uses TRBV7-2 and TRBJ2-7, with 9 bases aligning to TRBD1. The CDR3 DNA reads TGTGCCAGCAGCATACAGGGGGCGCTGGGAGAGCAGTACTTC. Translation: CASSIQGALGEQYF. The full variable domain, its missing parts supplied by reference TRBV7-2 and TRBJ2-7, is GAGVSQSPSNKVTEKGKDVELRCDPISGHTALYWYRQSLGQGLEFLIYFQGNSAPDKSGLPSDRFSAERTGGSVSTLTIQRTQQEDSAVYLCASSIQGALGEQYFGPGTRLTVT.